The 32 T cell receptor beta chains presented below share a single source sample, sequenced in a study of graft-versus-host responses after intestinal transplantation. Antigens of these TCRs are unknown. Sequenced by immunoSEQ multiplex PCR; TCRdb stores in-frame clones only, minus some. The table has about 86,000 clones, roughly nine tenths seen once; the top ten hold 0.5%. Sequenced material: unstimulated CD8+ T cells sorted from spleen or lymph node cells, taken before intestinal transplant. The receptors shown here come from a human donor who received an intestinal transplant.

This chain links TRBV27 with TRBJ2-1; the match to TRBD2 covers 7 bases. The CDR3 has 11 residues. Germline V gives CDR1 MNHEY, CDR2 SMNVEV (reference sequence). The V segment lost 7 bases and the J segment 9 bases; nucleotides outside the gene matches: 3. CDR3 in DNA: TGTGCCAGCACCGGCGGGGGTGAGCAGTTCTTC. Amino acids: CASTGGGEQFF.

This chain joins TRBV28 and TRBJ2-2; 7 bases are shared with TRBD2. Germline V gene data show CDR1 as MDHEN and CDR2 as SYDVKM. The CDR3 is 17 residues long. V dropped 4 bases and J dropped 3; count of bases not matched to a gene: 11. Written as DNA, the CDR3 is TGTGCCAGCAGTTCGACCCGGGAGGTGCCCGACACCGGGGAGCTGTTTTTT. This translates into CASSSTREVPDTGELFF.

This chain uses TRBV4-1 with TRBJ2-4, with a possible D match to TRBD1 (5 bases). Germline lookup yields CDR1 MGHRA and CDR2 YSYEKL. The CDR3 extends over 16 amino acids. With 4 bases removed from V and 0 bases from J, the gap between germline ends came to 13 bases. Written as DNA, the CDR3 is TGCGCCAGCAGCCTTCGGACAAATTTAGCCAAAAACATTCAGTACTTC. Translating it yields CASSLRTNLAKNIQYF.

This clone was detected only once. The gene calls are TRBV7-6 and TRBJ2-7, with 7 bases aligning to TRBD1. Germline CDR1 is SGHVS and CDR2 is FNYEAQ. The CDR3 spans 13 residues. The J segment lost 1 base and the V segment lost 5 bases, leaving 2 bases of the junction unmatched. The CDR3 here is CASSQGQSYEQYF. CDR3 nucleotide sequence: TGTGCCAGCAGCCAGGGACAGTCCTACGAGCAGTACTTC.

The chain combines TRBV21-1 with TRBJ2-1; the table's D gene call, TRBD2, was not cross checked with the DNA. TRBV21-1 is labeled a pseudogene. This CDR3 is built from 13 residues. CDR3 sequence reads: CASSKVNRNEQFF. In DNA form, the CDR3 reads TGTGCCAGCAGCAAAGTTAACCGGAATGAGCAGTTCTTC.

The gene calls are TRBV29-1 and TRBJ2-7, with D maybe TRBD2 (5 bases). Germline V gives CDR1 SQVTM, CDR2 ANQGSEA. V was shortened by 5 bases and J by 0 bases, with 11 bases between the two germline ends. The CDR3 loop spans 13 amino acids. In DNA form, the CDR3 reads TGCAGCGTTAGTGGGGAGAGCTCCTACGAGCAGTACTTC. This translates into CSVSGESSYEQYF.

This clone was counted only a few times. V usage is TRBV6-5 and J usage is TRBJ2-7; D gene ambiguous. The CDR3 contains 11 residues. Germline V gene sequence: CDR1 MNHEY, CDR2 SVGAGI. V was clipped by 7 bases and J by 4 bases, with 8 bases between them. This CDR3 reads CASTSGYEQYF. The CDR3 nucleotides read TGTGCCAGCACCTCGGGTTACGAGCAGTACTTC.

The CDR3 nucleotides read TGTGCCAGCAGTTACTCGGGCAGGGGGCTTTACAATGAGCAGTTCTTC. Amino acid sequence: CASSYSGRGLYNEQFF. This chain uses TRBV6-5 with TRBJ2-1, with 8 bases that match TRBD1. Germline values: CDR1 MNHEY, CDR2 SVGAGI. V trimming: 0 bases; J trimming: 4 bases; junction bases outside the gene matches: 5. The length of the CDR3 is 16 residues.

CDR3 region: CASSASPGNTIYF. As DNA, the CDR3 is TGTGCCAGCAGCGCCAGTCCCGGAAACACCATATATTTT. This sequence joins TRBV9 and TRBJ1-3; D not certain. The CDR3 loop spans 13 amino acids. The V end lost 3 bases, the J end lost 4 bases, and 8 bases lay between the germline ends. From germline, CDR1 is SGDLS and CDR2 YYNGEE.

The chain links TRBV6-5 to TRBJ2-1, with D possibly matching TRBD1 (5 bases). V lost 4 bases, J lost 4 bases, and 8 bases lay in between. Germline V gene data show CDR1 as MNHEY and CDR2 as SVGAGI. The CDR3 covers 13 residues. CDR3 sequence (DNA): TGTGCCAGCAGTTCCGACAGATACAATGAGCAGTTCTTC. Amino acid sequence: CASSSDRYNEQFF.

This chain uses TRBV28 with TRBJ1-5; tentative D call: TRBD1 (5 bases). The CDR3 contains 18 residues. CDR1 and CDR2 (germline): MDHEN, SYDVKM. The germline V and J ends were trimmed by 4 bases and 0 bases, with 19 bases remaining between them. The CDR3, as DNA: TGTGCCAGCAGTTCATTTAAGGACACTTATATTAGCAATCAGCCCCAGCATTTT. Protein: CASSSFKDTYISNQPQHF.

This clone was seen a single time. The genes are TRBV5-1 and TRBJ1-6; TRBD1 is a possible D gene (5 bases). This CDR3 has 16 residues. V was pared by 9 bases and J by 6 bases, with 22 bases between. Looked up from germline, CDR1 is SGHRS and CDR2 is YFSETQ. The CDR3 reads CAINSLGGLGNSPLHF. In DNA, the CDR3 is TGCGCCATCAACAGCCTCGGGGGTCTAGGTAATTCACCCCTCCACTTT.

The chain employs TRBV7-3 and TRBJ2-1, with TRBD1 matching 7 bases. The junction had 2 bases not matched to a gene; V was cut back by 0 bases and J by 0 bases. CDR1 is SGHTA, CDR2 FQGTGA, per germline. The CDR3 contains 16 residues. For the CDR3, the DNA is TGTGCCAGCAGCTTAACAGGGGGCTACTCCTACAATGAGCAGTTCTTC. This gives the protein CASSLTGGYSYNEQFF.

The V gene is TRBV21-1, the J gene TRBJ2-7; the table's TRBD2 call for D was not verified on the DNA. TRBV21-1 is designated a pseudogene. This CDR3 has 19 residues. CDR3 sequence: CASSKAQILTTRIYYEQYF. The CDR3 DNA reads TGTGCCAGCAGCAAAGCCCAGATTTTAACTACCCGAATCTACTACGAGCAGTACTTC.

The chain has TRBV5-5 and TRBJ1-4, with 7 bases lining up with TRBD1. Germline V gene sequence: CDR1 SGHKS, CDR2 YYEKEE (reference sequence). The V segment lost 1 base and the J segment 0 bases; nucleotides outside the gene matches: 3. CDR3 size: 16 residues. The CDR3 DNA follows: TGTGCCAGCAGCTTGAGGGACAGTTCAACTAATGAAAAACTGTTTTTT. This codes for CASSLRDSSTNEKLFF.

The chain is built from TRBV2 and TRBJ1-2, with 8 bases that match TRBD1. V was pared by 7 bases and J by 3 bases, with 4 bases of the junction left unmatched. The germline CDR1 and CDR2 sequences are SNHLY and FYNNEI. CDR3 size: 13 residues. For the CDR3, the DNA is TGTGCCAGCACCAGGGGGCCGGACTATGGCTACACCTTC. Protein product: CASTRGPDYGYTF. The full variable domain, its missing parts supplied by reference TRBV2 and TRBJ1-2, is EPEVTQTPSHQVTQMGQEVILRCVPISNHLYFYWYRQILGQKVEFLVSFYNNEISEKSEIFDDQFSVERPDGSNFTLKIRSTKLEDSAMYFCASTRGPDYGYTFGSGTRLTVV.

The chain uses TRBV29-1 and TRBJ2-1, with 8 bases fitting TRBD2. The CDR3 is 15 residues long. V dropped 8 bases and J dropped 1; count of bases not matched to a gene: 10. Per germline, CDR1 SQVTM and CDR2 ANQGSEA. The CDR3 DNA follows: TGCAGCACACAACCGGGGGGGGAGTCCTACAATGAGCAGTTCTTC. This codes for CSTQPGGESYNEQFF.

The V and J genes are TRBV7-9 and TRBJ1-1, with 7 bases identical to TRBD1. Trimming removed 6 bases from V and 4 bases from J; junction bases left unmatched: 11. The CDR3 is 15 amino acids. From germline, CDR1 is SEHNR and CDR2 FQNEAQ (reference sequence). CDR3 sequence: CASSSKARDSTEAFF. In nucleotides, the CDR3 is TGTGCCAGCAGTTCTAAAGCTCGGGACAGCACTGAAGCTTTCTTT.

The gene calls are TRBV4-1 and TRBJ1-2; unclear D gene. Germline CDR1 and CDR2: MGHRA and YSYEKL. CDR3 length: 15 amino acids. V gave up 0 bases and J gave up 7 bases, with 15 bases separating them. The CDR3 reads CASSQERVGHGGYTF. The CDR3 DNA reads TGCGCCAGCAGCCAAGAGAGGGTAGGGCACGGTGGCTACACCTTC.

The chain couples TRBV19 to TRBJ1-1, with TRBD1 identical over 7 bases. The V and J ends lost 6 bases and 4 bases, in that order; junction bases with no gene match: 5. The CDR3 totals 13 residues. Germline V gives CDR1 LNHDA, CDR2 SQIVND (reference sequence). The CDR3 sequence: CASSKTGFTEAFF. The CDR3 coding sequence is TGTGCCAGTAGCAAGACAGGGTTCACTGAAGCTTTCTTT.

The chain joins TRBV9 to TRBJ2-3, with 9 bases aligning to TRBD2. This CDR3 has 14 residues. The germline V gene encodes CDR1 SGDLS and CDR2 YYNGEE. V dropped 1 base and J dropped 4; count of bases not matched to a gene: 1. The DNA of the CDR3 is TGTGCCAGCAGCGTAAAGCGGGGGGCAGATACGCAGTATTTT. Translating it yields CASSVKRGADTQYF.

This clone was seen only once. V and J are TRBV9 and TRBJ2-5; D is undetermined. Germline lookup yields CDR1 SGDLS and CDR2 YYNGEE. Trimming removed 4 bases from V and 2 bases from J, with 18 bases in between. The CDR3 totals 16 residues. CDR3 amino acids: CASSSLALTTQETQYF. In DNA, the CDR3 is TGTGCCAGCAGCTCCCTGGCCCTCACTACACAAGAGACCCAGTACTTC. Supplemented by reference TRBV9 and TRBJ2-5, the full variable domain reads DSGVTQTPKHLITATGQRVTLRCSPRSGDLSVYWYQQSLDQGLQFLIQYYNGEERAKGNILERFSAQQFPDLHSELNLSSLELGDSALYFCASSSLALTTQETQYFGPGTRLLVL.

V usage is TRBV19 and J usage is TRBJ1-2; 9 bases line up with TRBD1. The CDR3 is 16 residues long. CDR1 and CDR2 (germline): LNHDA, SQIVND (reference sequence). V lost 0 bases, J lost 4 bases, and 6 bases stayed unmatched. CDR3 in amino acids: CASSIDPTGGIYGYTF. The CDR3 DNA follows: TGTGCCAGTAGTATAGATCCGACAGGGGGAATCTATGGCTACACCTTC.

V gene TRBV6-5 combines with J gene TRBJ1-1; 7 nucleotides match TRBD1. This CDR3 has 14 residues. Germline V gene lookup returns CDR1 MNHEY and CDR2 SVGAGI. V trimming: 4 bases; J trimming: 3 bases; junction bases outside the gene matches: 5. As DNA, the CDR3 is TGTGCCAGCAGTTCCGACAGGGCCCACACTGAAGCTTTCTTT. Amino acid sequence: CASSSDRAHTEAFF.

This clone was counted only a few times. The CDR3 reads CASSPPGQGGDGYTF. The CDR3 region has the DNA TGTGCCAGCTCACCACCAGGGCAGGGGGGCGATGGCTACACCTTC. V gene TRBV18 combines with J gene TRBJ1-2; TRBD1 agrees at 7 bases. Per germline, CDR1 KGHSH and CDR2 LQKENI. The CDR3 is made up of 15 amino acids. V shed 0 bases, J shed 6 bases, and the junction held 7 bases outside the gene matches.

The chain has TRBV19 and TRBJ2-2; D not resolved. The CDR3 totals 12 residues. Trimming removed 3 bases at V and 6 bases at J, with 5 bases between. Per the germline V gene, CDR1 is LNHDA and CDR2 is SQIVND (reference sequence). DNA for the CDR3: TGTGCCAGTAGTATCCTCGCCGGGGAGCTGTTTTTT. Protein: CASSILAGELFF.

The CDR3 protein is CASSLLGDSNQPQHF. The CDR3 DNA follows: TGTGCCAGCAGCTTACTCGGGGATAGCAATCAGCCCCAGCATTTT. The chain combines TRBV7-9 with TRBJ1-5; D gene uncertain. This CDR3 has 15 amino acids. Germline V gives CDR1 SEHNR, CDR2 FQNEAQ (reference sequence). Deletions cut 2 bases from V and 0 bases from J, with 8 bases between.

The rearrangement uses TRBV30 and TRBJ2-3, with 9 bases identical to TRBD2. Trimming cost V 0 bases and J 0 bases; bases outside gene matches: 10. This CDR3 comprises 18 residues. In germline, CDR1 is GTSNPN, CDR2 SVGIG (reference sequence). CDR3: CAWSVQTSGTSSTDTQYF. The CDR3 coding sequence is TGTGCCTGGAGTGTACAGACTAGCGGAACCTCTAGCACAGATACGCAGTATTTT.

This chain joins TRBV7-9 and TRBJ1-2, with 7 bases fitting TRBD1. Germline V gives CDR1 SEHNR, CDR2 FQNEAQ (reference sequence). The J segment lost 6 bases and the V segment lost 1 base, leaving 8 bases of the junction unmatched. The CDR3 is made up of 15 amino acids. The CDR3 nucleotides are TGTGCCAGCAGCTTAGTTACAGGGGTAGGCGATGGCTACACCTTC. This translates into CASSLVTGVGDGYTF.

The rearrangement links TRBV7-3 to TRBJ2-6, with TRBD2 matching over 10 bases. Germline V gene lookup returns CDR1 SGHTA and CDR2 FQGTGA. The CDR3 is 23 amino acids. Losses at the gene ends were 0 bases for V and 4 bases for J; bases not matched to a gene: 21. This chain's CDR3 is CASSLTGGGLAGVQPPGANVLTF. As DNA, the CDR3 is TGTGCCAGCAGCTTAACGGGTGGCGGGCTAGCGGGAGTCCAACCCCCCGGGGCCAACGTCCTGACTTTC.

This CDR3 reads CASSSEGANSPLHF. In DNA form, the CDR3 reads TGTGCCAGCAGCTCCGAGGGGGCTAATTCACCCCTCCACTTT. The J gene is TRBJ1-6, the V gene TRBV9; 7 nucleotides align to TRBD1. CDR1 is SGDLS and CDR2 is YYNGEE in the germline V gene. J lost 6 bases, V lost 4 bases, and 4 bases had no gene match. This CDR3 has 14 residues.

CDR3 sequence (DNA): TGTGCCAGTAGTATTTTCCCGGGAGGGGGCGCGGGACTGTTTTTT. Translating it yields CASSIFPGGGAGLFF. The chain combines TRBV19 with TRBJ1-4; 7 bases are a match to TRBD1. With 3 bases clipped from V and 13 bases from J, the junction kept 14 bases outside the gene matches. The germline CDR1 and CDR2 sequences are LNHDA and SQIVND (reference sequence). CDR3 length: 15 amino acids.